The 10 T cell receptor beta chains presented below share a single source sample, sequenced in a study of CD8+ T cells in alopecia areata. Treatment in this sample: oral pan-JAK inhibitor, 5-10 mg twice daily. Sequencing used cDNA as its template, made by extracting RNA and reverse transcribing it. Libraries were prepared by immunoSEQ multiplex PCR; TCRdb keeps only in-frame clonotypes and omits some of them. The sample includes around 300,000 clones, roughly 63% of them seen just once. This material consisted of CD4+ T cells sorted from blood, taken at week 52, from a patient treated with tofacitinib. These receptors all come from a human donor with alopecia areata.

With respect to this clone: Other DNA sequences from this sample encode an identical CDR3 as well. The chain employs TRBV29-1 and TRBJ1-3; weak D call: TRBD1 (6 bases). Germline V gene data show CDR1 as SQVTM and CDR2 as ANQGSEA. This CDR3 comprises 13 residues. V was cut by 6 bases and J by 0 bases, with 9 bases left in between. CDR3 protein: CSVGQSSGNTIYF. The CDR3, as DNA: TGCAGCGTCGGACAGAGCTCTGGAAACACCATATATTTT.

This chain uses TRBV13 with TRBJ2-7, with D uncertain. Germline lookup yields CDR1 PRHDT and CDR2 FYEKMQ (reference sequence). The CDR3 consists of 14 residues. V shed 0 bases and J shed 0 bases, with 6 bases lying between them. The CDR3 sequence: CASSLGDDSYEQYF. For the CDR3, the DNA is TGTGCCAGCAGCTTAGGGGACGACTCCTACGAGCAGTACTTC.

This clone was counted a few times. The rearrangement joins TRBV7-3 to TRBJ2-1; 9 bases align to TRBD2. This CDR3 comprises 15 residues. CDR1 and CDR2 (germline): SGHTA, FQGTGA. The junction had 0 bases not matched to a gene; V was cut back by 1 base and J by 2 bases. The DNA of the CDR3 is TGTGCCAGCAGCTTAAGCGGGGGGGCCTACAATGAGCAGTTCTTC. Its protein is CASSLSGGAYNEQFF.

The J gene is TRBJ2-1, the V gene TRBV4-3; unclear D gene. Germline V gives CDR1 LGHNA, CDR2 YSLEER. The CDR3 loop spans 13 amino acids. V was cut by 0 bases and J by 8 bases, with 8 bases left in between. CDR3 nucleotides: TGCGCCAGCAGCCAAGAAGGGTCCGATGAGCAGTTCTTC. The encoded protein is CASSQEGSDEQFF.

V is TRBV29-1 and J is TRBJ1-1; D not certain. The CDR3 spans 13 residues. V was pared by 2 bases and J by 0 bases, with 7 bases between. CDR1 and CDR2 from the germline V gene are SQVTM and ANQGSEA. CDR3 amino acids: CSVESGVNTEAFF. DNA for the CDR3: TGCAGCGTTGAATCCGGGGTGAACACTGAAGCTTTCTTT.

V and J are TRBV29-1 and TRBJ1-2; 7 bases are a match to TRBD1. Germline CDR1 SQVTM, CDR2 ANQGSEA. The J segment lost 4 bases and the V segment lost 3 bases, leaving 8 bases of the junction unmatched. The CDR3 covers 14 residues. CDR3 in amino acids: CSVDSRQGAYGYTF. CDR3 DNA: TGCAGCGTTGATTCGAGACAGGGAGCCTATGGCTACACCTTC. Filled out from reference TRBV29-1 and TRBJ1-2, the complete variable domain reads SAVISQKPSRDICQRGTSLTIQCQVDSQVTMMFWYRQQPGQSLTLIATANQGSEATYESGFVIDKFPISRPNLTFSTLTVSNMSPEDSSIYLCSVDSRQGAYGYTFGSGTRLTVV.

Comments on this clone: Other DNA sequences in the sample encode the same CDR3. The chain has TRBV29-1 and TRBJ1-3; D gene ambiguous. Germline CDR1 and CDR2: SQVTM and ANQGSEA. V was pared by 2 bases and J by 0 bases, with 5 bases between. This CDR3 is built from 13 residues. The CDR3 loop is CSVEKSSGNTIYF. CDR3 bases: TGCAGCGTTGAAAAGAGCTCTGGAAACACCATATATTTT.

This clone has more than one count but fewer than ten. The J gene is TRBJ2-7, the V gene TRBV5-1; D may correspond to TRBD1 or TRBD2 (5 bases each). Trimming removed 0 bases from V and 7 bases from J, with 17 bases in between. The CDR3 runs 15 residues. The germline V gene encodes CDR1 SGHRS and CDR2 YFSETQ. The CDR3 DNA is TGCGCCAGCAGCTTGGAATCGGGACGCAAGGAAGAGCAGTACTTC. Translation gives CASSLESGRKEEQYF. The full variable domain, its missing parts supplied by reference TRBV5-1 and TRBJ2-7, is KAGVTQTPRYLIKTRGQQVTLSCSPISGHRSVSWYQQTPGQGLQFLFEYFSETQRNKGNFPGRFSGRQFSNSRSEMNVSTLELGDSALYLCASSLESGRKEEQYFGPGTRLTVT.

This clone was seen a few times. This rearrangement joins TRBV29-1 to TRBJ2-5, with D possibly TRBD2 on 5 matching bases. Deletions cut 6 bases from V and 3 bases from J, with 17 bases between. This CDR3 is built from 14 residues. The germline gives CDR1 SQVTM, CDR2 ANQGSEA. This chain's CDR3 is CSVSVGRRKETQYF. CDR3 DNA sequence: TGCAGCGTCTCTGTTGGGCGGAGGAAAGAGACCCAGTACTTC.

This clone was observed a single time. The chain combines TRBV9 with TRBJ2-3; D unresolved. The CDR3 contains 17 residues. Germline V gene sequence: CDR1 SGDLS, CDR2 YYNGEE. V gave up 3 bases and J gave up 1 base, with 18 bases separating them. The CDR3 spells CASSAHPLSPGTDTQYF. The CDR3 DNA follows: TGTGCCAGCAGCGCTCACCCACTTAGCCCTGGCACAGATACGCAGTATTTT. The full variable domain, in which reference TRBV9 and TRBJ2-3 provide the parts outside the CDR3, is DSGVTQTPKHLITATGQRVTLRCSPRSGDLSVYWYQQSLDQGLQFLIQYYNGEERAKGNILERFSAQQFPDLHSELNLSSLELGDSALYFCASSAHPLSPGTDTQYFGPGTRLTVL.